This TCR beta chain originates from a study of shared clonotypes between healthy human individuals. Data came from immunoSEQ multiplex PCR; TCRdb stores just in-frame clones and leaves some out. In the table there are over 2 million clones, 80% to 95% of which are singletons. This CDR3 is 14 amino acids long. From germline, CDR1 is LNHNV and CDR2 YYDKDF (reference sequence). Trimming removed 0 bases at V and 8 bases at J, with 13 bases between. The specimen was naive CD4+ T cells from PBMCs. The sample's subset: CD45RA+ positively selected. The source of this sequence is a man aged 18 to 29 in good health. Some clones in this sample may be carry-over from other donors' samples. The rearrangement links TRBV15 to TRBJ1-1, with D possibly being TRBD1 (6 bases). CDR3 nucleotides: TGTGCCACCAGCAGAGATAATGTGGGGACAGAAGCTTTCTTT. Encoded protein: CATSRDNVGTEAFF.